Below are 8 T cell receptor beta chains sequenced from a single sample in a study of HIV-infected patients and healthy controls. TCRdb used MiXCR to reprocess the 5' RACE reads, holding one entry per CDR3 protein. The sample lists 70,000 or so distinct CDR3 sequences, around 16% occurring once. The sample comprised CD4+ T cells from blood. These receptors all stem from a human donor in good health.

The sample holds one count of this clonotype. The chain uses TRBV5-4 and TRBJ2-1; D gene unclear. The CDR3 sequence is 16 residues long. V dropped 0 bases and J dropped 4 bases, with 14 bases sitting between them. CDR1 and CDR2 from the germline V gene are SGHNT and YYREEE (reference sequence). The CDR3 protein is CASSLGRYGAYNEQFF. The CDR3 bases are TGTGCCAGCAGCTTGGGTCGCTACGGCGCTTACAATGAGCAGTTCTTC. Using reference TRBV5-4 and TRBJ2-1 for the parts outside the CDR3, the full variable domain is ETGVTQSPTHLIKTRGQQVTLRCSSQSGHNTVSWYQQALGQGPQFIFQYYREEENGRGNFPPRFSGLQFPNYSSELNVNALELDDSALYLCASSLGRYGAYNEQFFGPGTRLTVL.

This clonotype was seen only a few times. The CDR3 protein is CSASRSSYEQYF. DNA for the CDR3: TGCAGTGCTAGCAGGAGCTCCTACGAGCAGTACTTC. The V gene is TRBV20-1, the J gene TRBJ2-7; D uncertain. Germline V lookup: CDR1 DFQATT, CDR2 SNEGSKA (reference sequence). The V end was cut by 3 bases, the J end by 0 bases, with 6 bases between. The CDR3 length is 12 residues.

Worth noting for this clonotype: One base away lies a much larger clone, so this may be a sequencing read error. This chain connects TRBV20-1 to TRBJ2-1; TRBD2 matches 7 bases. Per the germline V gene, CDR1 is DFQATT and CDR2 is SNEGSKA (reference sequence). Losses at the gene ends were 2 bases for V and 13 bases for J; bases not matched to a gene: 5. CDR3 length: 11 residues. The CDR3 spells CSARLQRGQFF. CDR3 DNA: TGCAGTGCTAGACTGCAGCGGGGCCAGTTCTTC.

The chain recombines TRBV7-2 with TRBJ2-3, with TRBD2 as a possible D gene (6 bases). The CDR3 has 12 amino acids. V was trimmed by 4 bases and J by 11 bases, leaving 13 bases between them. CDR1 is SGHTA, CDR2 FQGNSA, per germline. CDR3: CASSSAWGEQYF. The CDR3 nucleotides read TGTGCCAGCAGCTCGGCCTGGGGGGAGCAGTATTTT.

V and J are TRBV3-1 and TRBJ2-1; TRBD2 matches 11 bases. The germline gives CDR1 LGHDT, CDR2 YNNKEL (reference sequence). The CDR3 length is 16 residues. The ends lost 2 bases at V and 2 bases at J; junction bases unmatched: 2. The CDR3 region has the DNA TGTGCCAGCAGCCAACGACTAGCGGGACCCTACAATGAGCAGTTCTTC. It translates to CASSQRLAGPYNEQFF.

In its sample, this clonotype was seen many times. This rearrangement joins TRBV18 to TRBJ2-2; maybe TRBD2 (5 bases). Germline assignment: CDR1 KGHSH and CDR2 LQKENI. Trimming removed 6 bases at V and 5 bases at J, with 7 bases between. There are 12 residues in the CDR3. CDR3 loop: CASSRETGELFF. The CDR3 nucleotides read TGTGCCAGCTCTAGGGAGACCGGGGAGCTGTTTTTT.

This clonotype was seen a handful of times. The rearrangement joins TRBV19 to TRBJ2-1; 12 bases are shared with TRBD1. The CDR3 runs to 16 residues. Trimming took 7 bases from V and 8 from J; bases not matched to a gene: 12. Germline V CDR1 and CDR2: LNHDA, SQIVND (reference sequence). The CDR3 loop is CASKAKPGQGAHEQFF. DNA of the CDR3: TGTGCCAGTAAGGCCAAACCGGGACAGGGGGCACATGAGCAGTTCTTC.

This clonotype was observed a handful of times. The V call is TRBV20-1, the J call TRBJ1-1; no firm D call. The CDR3 covers 12 residues. Germline values: CDR1 DFQATT, CDR2 SNEGSKA (reference sequence). Trimming took off 2 bases at V and 1 base at J, with 5 bases between the two ends. The CDR3 region is CSARRANTEAFF. CDR3 coding DNA: TGCAGTGCTAGAAGAGCGAACACTGAAGCTTTCTTT.